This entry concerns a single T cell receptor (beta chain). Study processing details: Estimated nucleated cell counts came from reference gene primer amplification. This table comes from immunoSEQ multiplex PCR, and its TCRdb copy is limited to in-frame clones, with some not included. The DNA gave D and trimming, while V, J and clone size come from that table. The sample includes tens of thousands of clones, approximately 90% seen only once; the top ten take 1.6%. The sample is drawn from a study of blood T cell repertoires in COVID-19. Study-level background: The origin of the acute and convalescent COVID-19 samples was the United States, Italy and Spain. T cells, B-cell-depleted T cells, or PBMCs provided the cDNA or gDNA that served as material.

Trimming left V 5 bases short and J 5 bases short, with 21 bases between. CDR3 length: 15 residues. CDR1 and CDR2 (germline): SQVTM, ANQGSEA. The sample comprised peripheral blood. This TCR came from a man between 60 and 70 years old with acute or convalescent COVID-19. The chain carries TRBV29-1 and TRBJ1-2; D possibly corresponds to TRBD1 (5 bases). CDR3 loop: CSVKGGAGAQYGYTF. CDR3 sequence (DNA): TGCAGCGTTAAAGGTGGGGCAGGCGCGCAATATGGCTACACCTTC. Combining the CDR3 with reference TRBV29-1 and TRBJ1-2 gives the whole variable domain SAVISQKPSRDICQRGTSLTIQCQVDSQVTMMFWYRQQPGQSLTLIATANQGSEATYESGFVIDKFPISRPNLTFSTLTVSNMSPEDSSIYLCSVKGGAGAQYGYTFGSGTRLTVV.